This T cell receptor beta chain came from a study of cytomegalovirus exposure and HLA in healthy donors. Notes on this clone: What it recognizes is unknown.

V lost 2 bases and J lost 0, with 8 bases in between. The length of the CDR3 is 15 residues. Germline CDR1 reads MNHNS; CDR2 reads SASEGT. Study findings and constraints: Excluded: some indistinguishable V segments such as TRBV6-2 and TRBV6-3. In a later analysis, DRB1 alleles had the most associated TCRs; HLA-C alleles the fewest. Within the data, a cluster of highly shared sequence variants was likely a sequencing artifact.

60 Vbeta and 13 Jbeta primers were used in PCR. Measured with immunoSEQ multiplex PCR; TCRdb has only the in-frame clones, and not every one. The sample has over 35,000 clones, approximately 60% seen once. This chain uses TRBV6-1 with TRBJ1-5; D is uncertain. Specimen: PBMCs. This sequence originates from a human donor in good health. In nucleotides, the CDR3 is TGTGCCAGCAGTGAACTCGTCTATAGCAATCAGCCCCAGCATTTT. It codes for CASSELVYSNQPQHF.